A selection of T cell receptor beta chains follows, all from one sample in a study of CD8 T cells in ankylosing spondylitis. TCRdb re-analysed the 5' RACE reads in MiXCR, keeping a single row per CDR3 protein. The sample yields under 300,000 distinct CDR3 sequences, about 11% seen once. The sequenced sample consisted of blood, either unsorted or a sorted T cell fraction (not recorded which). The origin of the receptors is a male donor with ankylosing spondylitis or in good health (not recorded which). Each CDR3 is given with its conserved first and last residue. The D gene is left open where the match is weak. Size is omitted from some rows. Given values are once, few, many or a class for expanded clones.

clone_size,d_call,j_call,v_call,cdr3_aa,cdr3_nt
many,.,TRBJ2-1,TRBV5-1,CASSSEGNEQFF,TGCGCCAGCAGTTCCGAGGGAAATGAGCAGTTCTTC
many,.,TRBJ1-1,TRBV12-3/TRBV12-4,CASSTGRLNTEAFF,TGTGCCAGCAGTACAGGTCGTTTGAACACTGAAGCTTTCTTT
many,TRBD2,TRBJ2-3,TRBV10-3,CAISAGGGFTDTQYF,TGTGCCATCTCCGCCGGGGGGGGATTCACAGATACGCAGTATTTT
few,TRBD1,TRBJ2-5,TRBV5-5,CASSSTGKETQYF,TGTGCCAGCAGCTCGACAGGGAAAGAGACCCAGTACTTC
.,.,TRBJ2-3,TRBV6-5,CASSWAGVFPDTQYF,TGTGCCAGCAGTTGGGCCGGCGTTTTCCCAGATACGCAGTATTTT
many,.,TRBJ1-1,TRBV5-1,CASGTFSGLNTEAFF,TGCGCCAGCGGGACCTTTAGCGGGTTGAACACTGAAGCTTTCTTT
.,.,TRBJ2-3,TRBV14,CASSPYSSPSQYF,TGTGCCAGCAGCCCATATTCCTCCCCTTCGCAGTATTTT
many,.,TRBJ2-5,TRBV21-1,CASISPRHPVQTQYF,TGTGCCAGCATATCCCCTCGGCACCCGGTGCAGACCCAGTACTTC
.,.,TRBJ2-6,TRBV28,CASSSRQGYFSGANVLTF,TGTGCCAGCAGCTCCCGGCAGGGGTATTTTTCTGGGGCCAACGTCCTGACTTTC
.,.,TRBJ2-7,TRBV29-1,CSVEDHRTASYEQYF,TGCAGCGTTGAAGATCATAGGACTGCCTCCTACGAGCAGTACTTC
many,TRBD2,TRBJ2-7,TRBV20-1,CSAGTSGSYEQYF,TGCAGTGCAGGGACTAGCGGGAGCTACGAGCAGTACTTC
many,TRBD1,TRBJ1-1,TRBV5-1,CASSRTGTSFEAFF,TGCGCCAGCAGCAGGACAGGGACTAGCTTTGAAGCTTTCTTT
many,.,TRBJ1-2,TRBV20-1,CSARGAGGYTF,TGCAGTGCTAGAGGCGCGGGGGGCTACACCTTC
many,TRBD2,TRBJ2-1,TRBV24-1,CATSDKTLAESSYNEQFF,TGTGCCACCAGTGACAAAACGCTAGCGGAGAGCTCCTACAATGAGCAGTTCTTC
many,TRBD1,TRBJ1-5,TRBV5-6,CASSSQGVSNQPQHF,TGTGCCAGCAGCTCACAGGGGGTTAGCAATCAGCCCCAGCATTTT
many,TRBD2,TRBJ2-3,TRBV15,CATSTIFPGLAGGSTDTQYF,TGTGCCACCAGCACCATTTTTCCGGGACTAGCGGGGGGAAGCACAGATACGCAGTATTTT
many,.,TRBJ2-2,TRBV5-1,CASSLEVRRGTGELFF,TGCGCCAGCAGCTTGGAGGTTCGGCGGGGCACCGGGGAGCTGTTTTTT
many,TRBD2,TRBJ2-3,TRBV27,CASSSTSGGATQYF,TGTGCCAGCAGCTCTACTAGCGGGGGGGCAACGCAGTATTTT
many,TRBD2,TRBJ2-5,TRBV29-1,CSVEASGRETQYF,TGCAGCGTTGAGGCTAGCGGGAGGGAGACCCAGTACTTC
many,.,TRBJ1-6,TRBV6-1,CASSVGNDSPLHF,TGTGCCAGCTCGGTAGGGAATGATTCACCCCTCCACTTT
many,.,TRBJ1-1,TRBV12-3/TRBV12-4,CASSLARTYTEAFF,TGTGCCAGCAGTTTAGCGCGGACCTACACTGAAGCTTTCTTT
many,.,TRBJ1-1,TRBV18,CASKTANTEAFF,TGTGCCAGCAAGACAGCGAACACTGAAGCTTTCTTT
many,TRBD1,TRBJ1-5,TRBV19,CASSRGTGKNNQPQHF,TGTGCCAGTAGTAGGGGGACAGGGAAGAACAATCAGCCCCAGCATTTT
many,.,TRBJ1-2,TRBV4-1,CASSQYDLAGVNYGYTF,TGCGCCAGCAGCCAGTACGATTTGGCCGGGGTTAACTATGGCTACACCTTC
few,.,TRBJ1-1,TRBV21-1,CASSMPWGDSGVTEAFF,TGTGCCAGCAGCATGCCGTGGGGGGACTCGGGGGTCACTGAAGCTTTCTTT
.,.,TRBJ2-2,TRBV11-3,CASSLILQQGAGELFF,TGTGCCAGCAGCTTAATCCTTCAACAGGGTGCCGGGGAGCTGTTTTTT
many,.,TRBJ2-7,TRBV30,CAWASGGKLYEQYF,TGTGCCTGGGCGTCTGGGGGCAAGTTGTACGAGCAGTACTTC
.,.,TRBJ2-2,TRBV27,CASSLRVAGELFF,TGTGCCAGCAGTTTAAGGGTCGCCGGGGAGCTGTTTTTT
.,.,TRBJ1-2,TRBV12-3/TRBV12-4,CASSRDGTYGYTF,TGTGCCAGCAGCCGAGACGGGACCTATGGCTACACCTTC
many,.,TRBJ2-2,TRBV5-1,CASSLSGTWGAGELFF,TGCGCCAGCAGCTTGTCCGGGACCTGGGGGGCCGGGGAGCTGTTTTTT
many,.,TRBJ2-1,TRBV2,CASSEEELNSYNEQFF,TGTGCCAGCAGTGAAGAGGAACTGAACTCCTACAATGAGCAGTTCTTC
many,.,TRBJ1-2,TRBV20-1,CSARRGNYGYTF,TGCAGTGCTAGGAGGGGGAACTATGGCTACACCTTC
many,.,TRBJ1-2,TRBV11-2,CASSLAGQGTYGYTF,TGTGCCAGCAGCTTGGCCGGGCAGGGGACCTATGGCTACACCTTC
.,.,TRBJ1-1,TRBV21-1,CASSKKITQGGLGTEAFF,TGTGCCAGCAGCAAGAAAATCACCCAGGGGGGACTAGGGACTGAAGCTTTCTTT
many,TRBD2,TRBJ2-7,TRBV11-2,CASSLDSGSIPYEQYF,TGTGCCAGCAGCTTAGACAGCGGGAGCATCCCCTACGAGCAGTACTTC
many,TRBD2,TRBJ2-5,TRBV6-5,CASSYSASGTQETQYF,TGTGCCAGCAGTTACTCTGCTAGCGGGACCCAAGAGACCCAGTACTTC
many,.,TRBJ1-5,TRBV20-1,CSAFNGNQPQHF,TGCAGTGCTTTTAACGGCAATCAGCCCCAGCATTTT
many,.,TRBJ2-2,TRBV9,CASSPWSTGELFF,TGTGCCAGCAGCCCCTGGAGCACCGGGGAGCTGTTTTTT
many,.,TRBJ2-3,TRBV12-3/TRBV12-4,CASSLVGGEDTQYF,TGTGCCAGCAGTTTAGTCGGAGGGGAGGATACGCAGTATTTT
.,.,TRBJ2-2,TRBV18,CASPPDLSGELFF,TGTGCCAGCCCACCAGATTTGTCCGGGGAGCTGTTTTTT
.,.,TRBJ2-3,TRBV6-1,CASKAFGDTQYF,TGTGCCAGTAAAGCCTTCGGAGATACGCAGTATTTT
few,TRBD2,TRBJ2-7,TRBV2,CASIVPGLARYEQYF,TGTGCCAGCATTGTCCCGGGACTAGCGCGATACGAGCAGTACTTC
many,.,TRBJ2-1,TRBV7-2,CASSLEGEMDNEQFF,TGTGCCAGCAGCTTAGAGGGGGAAATGGATAATGAGCAGTTCTTC
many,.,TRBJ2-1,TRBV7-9,CASSLASFGPGNEQFF,TGTGCCAGCAGCTTAGCTAGCTTTGGCCCGGGCAATGAGCAGTTCTTC
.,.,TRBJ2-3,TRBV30,CAWRSGGGADTQYF,TGTGCCTGGAGGTCAGGGGGGGGGGCAGATACGCAGTATTTT
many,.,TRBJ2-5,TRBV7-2,CASSLGGAGSQETQYF,TGTGCCAGCAGCTTAGGGGGGGCGGGCAGCCAAGAGACCCAGTACTTC
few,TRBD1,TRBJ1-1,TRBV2,CASSLKQGSTEAFF,TGTGCCAGCAGCCTTAAACAGGGGAGCACTGAAGCTTTCTTT
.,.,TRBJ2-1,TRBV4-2,CASSQDDGEQFF,TGTGCCAGCAGCCAAGACGACGGGGAGCAGTTCTTC
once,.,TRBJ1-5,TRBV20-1,CSAKDSGNQPQHF,TGCAGTGCAAAGGACAGTGGGAATCAGCCCCAGCATTTT
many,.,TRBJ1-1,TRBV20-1,CSAGPGTLMNTEAFF,TGCAGTGCTGGACCCGGGACGCTTATGAACACTGAAGCTTTCTTT
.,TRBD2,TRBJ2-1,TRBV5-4,CASSGGAGVADNEQFF,TGTGCCAGCAGCGGCGGAGCGGGAGTGGCTGACAATGAGCAGTTCTTC
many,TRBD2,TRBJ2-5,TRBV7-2,CASSLAGTSEETQYF,TGTGCCAGCAGCTTAGCGGGGACTAGCGAGGAGACCCAGTACTTC
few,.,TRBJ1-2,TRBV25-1,CASSGRHWGRGYTF,TGTGCCAGCAGTGGGCGACATTGGGGTCGTGGCTACACCTTC
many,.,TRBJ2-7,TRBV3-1,CASSQESEQYF,TGTGCCAGCAGCCAAGAATCCGAGCAGTACTTC